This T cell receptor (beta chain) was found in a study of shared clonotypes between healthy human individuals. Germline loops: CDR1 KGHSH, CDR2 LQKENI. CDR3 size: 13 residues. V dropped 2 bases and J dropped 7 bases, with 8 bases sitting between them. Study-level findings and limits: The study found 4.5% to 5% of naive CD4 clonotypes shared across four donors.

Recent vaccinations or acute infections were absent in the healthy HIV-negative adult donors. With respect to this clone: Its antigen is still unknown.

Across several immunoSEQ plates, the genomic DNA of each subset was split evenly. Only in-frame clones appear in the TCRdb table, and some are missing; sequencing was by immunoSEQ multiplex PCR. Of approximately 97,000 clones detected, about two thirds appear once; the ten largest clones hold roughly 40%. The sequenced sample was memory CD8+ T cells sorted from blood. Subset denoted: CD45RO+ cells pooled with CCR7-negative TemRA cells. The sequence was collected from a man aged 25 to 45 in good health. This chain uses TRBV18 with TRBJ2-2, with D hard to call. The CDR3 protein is CASSPISRGELFF. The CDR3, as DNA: TGTGCCAGCTCACCAATCTCTCGCGGGGAGCTGTTTTTT.